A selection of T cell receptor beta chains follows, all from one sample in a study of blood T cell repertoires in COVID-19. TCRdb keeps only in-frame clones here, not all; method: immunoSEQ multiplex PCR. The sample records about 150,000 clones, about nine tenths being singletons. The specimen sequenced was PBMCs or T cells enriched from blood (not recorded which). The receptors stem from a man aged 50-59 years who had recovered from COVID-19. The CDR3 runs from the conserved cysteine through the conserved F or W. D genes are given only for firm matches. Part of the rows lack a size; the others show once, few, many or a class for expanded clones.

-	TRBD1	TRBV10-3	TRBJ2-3	CATGTGADTQYF	TGTGCCACCGGGACAGGGGCAGATACGCAGTATTTT
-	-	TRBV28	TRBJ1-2	CASRDSRYGYTF	TGTGCCAGCAGGGACAGCCGTTATGGCTACACCTTC
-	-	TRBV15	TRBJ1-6	CATSRDRVIDSPLHF	TGTGCCACCAGCAGAGATCGGGTAATCGATTCACCCCTCCACTTT
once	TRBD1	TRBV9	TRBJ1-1	CASTDDRAGNTEAFF	TGTGCCAGCACCGACGACAGGGCGGGGAACACTGAAGCTTTCTTT
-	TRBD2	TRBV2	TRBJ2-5	CASNPGLAGGQETQYF	TGTGCCAGCAACCCGGGACTAGCGGGAGGGCAAGAGACCCAGTACTTC
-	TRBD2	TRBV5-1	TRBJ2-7	CASSLVSGSDEQYF	TGCGCCAGCAGCTTGGTTAGCGGGAGTGACGAGCAGTACTTC
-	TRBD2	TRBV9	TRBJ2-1	CASSVAMLAAYNEQFF	TGTGCCAGCAGCGTAGCTATGCTAGCGGCTTACAATGAGCAGTTCTTC
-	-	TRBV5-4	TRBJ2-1	CASSFGQGSNEQFF	TGTGCCAGCAGCTTTGGTCAGGGGAGCAATGAGCAGTTCTTC
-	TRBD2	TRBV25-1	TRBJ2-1	CASRVAGDATAEQFF	TGTGCCAGCCGCGTAGCGGGGGATGCCACCGCCGAGCAGTTCTTC
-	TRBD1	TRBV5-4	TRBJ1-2	CASSLPTGPKGGYTF	TGTGCCAGCAGCTTGCCGACAGGGCCAAAGGGGGGCTACACCTTC
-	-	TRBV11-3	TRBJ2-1	CASGRTSNEQFF	TGTGCCAGCGGGCGCACTAGCAATGAGCAGTTCTTC
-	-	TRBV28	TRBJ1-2	CASSFGNYGYTF	TGTGCCAGCAGTTTCGGGAACTATGGCTACACCTTC
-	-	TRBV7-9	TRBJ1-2	CASRSRAMAGYTF	TGTGCCAGCAGGTCCAGGGCAATGGCCGGCTACACCTTC
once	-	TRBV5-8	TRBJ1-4	CASSSGGGLATNEKLFF	TGTGCCAGCAGCTCCGGCGGGGGACTCGCGACTAATGAAAAACTGTTTTTT
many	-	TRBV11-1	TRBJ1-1	CASSFSSSTEAFF	TGTGCCAGCAGCTTCTCAAGTAGCACTGAAGCTTTCTTT
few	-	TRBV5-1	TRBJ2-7	CASSQGDIFYEQYF	TGCGCCAGCAGCCAAGGGGACATCTTCTACGAGCAGTACTTC
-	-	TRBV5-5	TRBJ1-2	CASSLQDSYGYTF	TGTGCCAGCAGCCTTCAGGACTCCTATGGCTACACCTTC
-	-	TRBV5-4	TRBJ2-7	CASSPFRATGNDYEQYF	TGTGCCAGCAGCCCGTTTCGGGCCACAGGAAATGACTACGAGCAGTACTTC
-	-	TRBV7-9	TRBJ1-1	CASSRHHTEAFF	TGTGCCAGCAGCAGACACCACACTGAAGCTTTCTTT
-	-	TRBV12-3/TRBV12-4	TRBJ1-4	CASSLRHNEKLFF	TGTGCCAGCAGTTTGCGGCACAATGAAAAACTGTTTTTT
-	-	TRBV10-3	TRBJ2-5	CASQGVEMETQYF	TGTGCCTCCCAAGGGGTGGAGATGGAGACCCAGTACTTC
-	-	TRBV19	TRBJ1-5	CASKKGPGSNQPQHF	TGTGCCAGTAAAAAAGGTCCGGGGAGCAATCAGCCCCAGCATTTT
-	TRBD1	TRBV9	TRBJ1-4	CASSGSGTGEEKLFF	TGTGCCAGCAGCGGATCCGGGACAGGGGAAGAAAAACTGTTTTTT
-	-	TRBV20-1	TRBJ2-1	CSASPFDEQFF	TGCAGTGCTAGTCCCTTCGATGAGCAGTTCTTC
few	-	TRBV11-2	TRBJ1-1	CASSLNQGNTEAFF	TGTGCCAGCAGCTTAAACCAGGGGAACACTGAAGCTTTCTTT
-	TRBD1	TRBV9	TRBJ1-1	CASSGHRTGNTEAFF	TGTGCCAGCAGCGGCCACCGGACAGGGAACACTGAAGCTTTCTTT
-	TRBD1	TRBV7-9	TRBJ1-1	CASSPGQGALDTEAFF	TGTGCCAGCAGCCCGGGACAGGGGGCTTTGGACACTGAAGCTTTCTTT
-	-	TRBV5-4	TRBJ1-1	CASSTGGENTEAFF	TGTGCCAGCAGCACTGGGGGCGAGAACACTGAAGCTTTCTTT
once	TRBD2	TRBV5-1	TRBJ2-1	CASSSGEVAGSSYNEQFF	TGCGCCAGCAGCTCCGGGGAGGTAGCGGGGAGCTCCTACAATGAGCAGTTCTTC
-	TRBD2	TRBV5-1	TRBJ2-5	CASSPGTSLETQYF	TGCGCCAGCAGCCCGGGGACTAGCCTGGAGACCCAGTACTTC
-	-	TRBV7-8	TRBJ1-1	CASSRGEAVTTEAFF	TGTGCCAGCAGCAGAGGGGAGGCGGTGACAACTGAAGCTTTCTTT
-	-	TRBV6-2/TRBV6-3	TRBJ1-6	CASSYSRLEGPRNSPLHF	TGTGCCAGCAGTTACTCGAGATTGGAGGGGCCGAGGAATTCACCCCTCCACTTT